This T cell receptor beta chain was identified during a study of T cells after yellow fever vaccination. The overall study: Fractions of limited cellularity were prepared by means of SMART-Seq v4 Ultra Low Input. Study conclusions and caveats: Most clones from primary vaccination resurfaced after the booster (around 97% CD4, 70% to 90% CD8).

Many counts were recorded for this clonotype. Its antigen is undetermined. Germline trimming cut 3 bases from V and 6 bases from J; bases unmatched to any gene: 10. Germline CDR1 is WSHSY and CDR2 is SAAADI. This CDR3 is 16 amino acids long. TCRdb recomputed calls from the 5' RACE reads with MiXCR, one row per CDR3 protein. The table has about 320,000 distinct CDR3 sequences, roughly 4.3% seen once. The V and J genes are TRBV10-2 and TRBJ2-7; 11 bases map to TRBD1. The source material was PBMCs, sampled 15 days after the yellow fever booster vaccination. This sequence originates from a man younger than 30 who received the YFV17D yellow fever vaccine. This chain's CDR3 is CASSDRRGTGGLEQYF. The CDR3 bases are TGCGCCAGCAGTGATCGGAGGGGGACAGGGGGGCTCGAGCAGTACTTC.